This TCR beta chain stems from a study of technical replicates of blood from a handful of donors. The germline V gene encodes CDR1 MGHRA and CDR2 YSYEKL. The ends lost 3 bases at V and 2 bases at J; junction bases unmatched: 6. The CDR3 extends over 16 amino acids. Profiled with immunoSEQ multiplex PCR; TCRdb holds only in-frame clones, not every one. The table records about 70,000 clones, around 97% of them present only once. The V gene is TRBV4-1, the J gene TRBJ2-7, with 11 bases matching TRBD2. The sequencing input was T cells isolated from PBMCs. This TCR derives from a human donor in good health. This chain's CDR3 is CASSQTPGLAAYEQYF. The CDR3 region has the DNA TGCGCCAGCAGCCAGACACCGGGACTAGCGGCCTACGAGCAGTACTTC.